Listed here are 9 T cell receptor beta chains from one sample, sequenced in a study of cytomegalovirus exposure and HLA in healthy donors. It was with 60 Vbeta and 13 Jbeta primers that the PCR ran. Some clones are missing from TCRdb's copy, which holds only in-frame ones; the method was immunoSEQ multiplex PCR. The table lists 150,000 to 170,000 clones, 70% to 85% of them singletons. What was sequenced was PBMCs. These TCRs come from a young man in good health and CMV-seronegative.

The rearrangement joins TRBV5-4 to TRBJ2-3; TRBD2 aligns across 11 bases. V lost 4 bases to trimming and J lost 4 bases; unmatched junction nucleotides: 11. Germline V gene lookup returns CDR1 SGHNT and CDR2 YYREEE (reference sequence). The length of the CDR3 is 17 residues. CDR3: CASSHTISSGGSDTQYF. The DNA of the CDR3 is TGTGCCAGCAGCCACACGATTTCTAGCGGGGGGTCAGATACGCAGTATTTT.

The chain uses TRBV10-3 and TRBJ2-7, with TRBD2 matching over 7 bases. CDR1 and CDR2 (germline): ENHRY, SYGVKD. The CDR3 is made up of 17 amino acids. Trimming removed 2 bases from V and 2 bases from J; junction bases left unmatched: 12. CDR3 in DNA: TGTGCCATCAGTGAGCCGATACAGACGGGGGGAGCCTACGAGCAGTACTTC. This gives the protein CAISEPIQTGGAYEQYF.

V and J are TRBV6-1 and TRBJ2-3; TRBD2 aligns across 10 bases. This CDR3 contains 17 residues. Per the germline V gene, CDR1 is MNHNS and CDR2 is SASEGT. J gave up 2 bases and V 2 bases, and 7 bases lay outside the gene matches. CDR3 nucleotide sequence: TGTGCCAGCAGTGAATTGACGACTAGCGGGTTCACAGATACGCAGTATTTT. Its translation: CASSELTTSGFTDTQYF.

The chain employs TRBV28 and TRBJ2-7; 10 bases fit TRBD1. Losses at the gene ends were 8 bases for V and 0 bases for J; bases not matched to a gene: 7. The CDR3 runs to 15 residues. The germline V gene encodes CDR1 MDHEN and CDR2 SYDVKM. The CDR3 protein is CASLPGQGSSYEQYF. Written as DNA, the CDR3 is TGTGCCAGCCTGCCGGGACAGGGGAGCTCCTACGAGCAGTACTTC.

This clone was seen just once. This chain links TRBV4-3 with TRBJ2-3; 10 nucleotides line up with TRBD1. The germline gives CDR1 LGHNA, CDR2 YSLEER. V was clipped by 4 bases and J by 6 bases; unmatched bases: 4. This CDR3 contains 14 residues. The CDR3 reads CASSRGTGDDTQYF. DNA for the CDR3: TGCGCCAGCAGCCGCGGGACAGGGGACGATACGCAGTATTTT.

The rearrangement uses TRBV4-2 and TRBJ2-5; 15 positions agree with TRBD2. Trimming took 0 bases from V and 3 from J; bases not matched to a gene: 8. CDR1 is LGHNA and CDR2 is YNFKEQ in the germline V gene. This CDR3 comprises 19 residues. CDR3 in amino acids: CASSQDGLAGGPRKETQYF. The CDR3 DNA is TGTGCCAGCAGCCAAGACGGACTAGCGGGGGGGCCGCGGAAAGAGACCCAGTACTTC.

The chain is built from TRBV7-2 and TRBJ2-7; TRBD2 matches at 9 bases. J was trimmed by 0 bases and V by 6 bases; bases with no gene match: 6. The CDR3 consists of 15 residues. Germline-derived CDR1 and CDR2 are SGHTA and FQGNSA. The CDR3 protein is CASRQSGGSSYEQYF. The CDR3 DNA reads TGTGCCAGCAGGCAAAGCGGGGGGAGCTCCTACGAGCAGTACTTC.

This chain uses TRBV7-9 with TRBJ1-5, with 10 bases identical to TRBD1. The CDR3 sequence is 16 residues long. Per the germline V gene, CDR1 is SEHNR and CDR2 is FQNEAQ (reference sequence). Trimming removed 3 bases from V and 4 bases from J; junction bases left unmatched: 6. This CDR3 reads CASSFGQGGRNQPQHF. The CDR3 nucleotides read TGTGCCAGCAGCTTCGGACAGGGGGGCAGGAATCAGCCCCAGCATTTT.

CDR3 in DNA: TGTGCCAGTAGTATTTCCGCAGATCAGCCCCAGCATTTT. Translation gives CASSISADQPQHF. The rearrangement links TRBV19 to TRBJ1-5; D remains unclear. CDR1 and CDR2 (germline): LNHDA, SQIVND (reference sequence). The CDR3 sequence is 13 residues long. V gave up 3 bases and J gave up 5 bases, with 8 bases separating them.